Each of the 16 T cell receptor beta chains below was sequenced from the same sample in a study of blood T cell repertoires in COVID-19. Clones were read by immunoSEQ multiplex PCR, and TCRdb kept only the in-frame ones, dropping some. The sample carries 120,000 to 150,000 clones, more than 75% recorded once. The sequenced material came from PBMCs or T cells enriched from blood (not recorded which). Receptors were obtained from a woman aged 25 to 39 with acute COVID-19.

The chain carries TRBV27 and TRBJ2-7; 8 bases agree with TRBD2. CDR3 size: 14 residues. CDR1 MNHEY and CDR2 SMNVEV come from the germline V gene (reference sequence). The ends lost 2 bases at V and 4 bases at J; junction bases unmatched: 4. CDR3: CASSLTSGIYEQYF. The DNA for the CDR3 is TGTGCCAGCAGTTTAACTAGCGGAATTTACGAGCAGTACTTC.

The V gene is TRBV30, the J gene TRBJ2-2; 12 bases align to TRBD1. The CDR3 sequence is 15 residues long. Trimming at V came to 5 bases and at J to 7 bases, leaving 8 bases not matched to a gene. Germline CDR1 and CDR2: GTSNPN and SVGIG (reference sequence). The chain's CDR3 is CAWDPGQGAVGELFF. The CDR3 nucleotides are TGTGCCTGGGACCCGGGACAGGGGGCCGTCGGGGAGCTGTTTTTT.

The chain uses TRBV7-9 and TRBJ2-7; 9 nucleotides align to TRBD1. V lost 5 bases, J lost 9 bases, and 11 bases stayed unmatched. Germline CDR1 reads SEHNR; CDR2 reads FQNEAQ (reference sequence). The CDR3 runs to 14 residues. As DNA, the CDR3 is TGTGCCAGCAGCCCGGGACAGGGTGTCCCGTGGCAGTACTTC. This translates into CASSPGQGVPWQYF.

The J gene is TRBJ2-2, the V gene TRBV11-2; D might be TRBD1 (5 bases). The length of the CDR3 is 15 residues. The V gene lost 5 bases and the J gene lost 7 bases, with 17 bases spanning the gap. Germline V gene data show CDR1 as SGHAT and CDR2 as FQNNGV. The CDR3 DNA sequence: TGTGCCAGCAGCGAAGCATGGGGCCCGGGCGGGGAGCTGTTTTTT. Translating it yields CASSEAWGPGGELFF.

This clone was counted a single time. The V call is TRBV7-2, the J call TRBJ1-6, with D possibly TRBD1 on 5 matching bases. The ends were cut back, 1 base at V and 7 bases at J, with 8 bases in the middle. The CDR3 length is 14 residues. The V gene's germline CDR1 is SGHTA and CDR2 FQGNSA. The CDR3: CASSLGQPNSPLHF. In DNA form, the CDR3 reads TGTGCCAGCAGCTTAGGACAGCCGAATTCACCCCTCCACTTT.

The chain uses TRBV24-1 and TRBJ1-2, with D unclear. The V end was cut by 5 bases, the J end by 4 bases, with 7 bases between. Germline assignment: CDR1 KGHDR and CDR2 SFDVKD. This CDR3 is built from 12 residues. CDR3 protein: CATSAYGYGYTF. CDR3 in DNA: TGTGCCACCAGTGCCTATGGCTATGGCTACACCTTC.

This chain uses TRBV6-2 or TRBV6-3 with TRBJ1-5; weak D call: TRBD1 (5 bases). This CDR3 spans 15 amino acids. Trimming cost V 6 bases and J 7 bases, with 19 bases left between them. Per germline, CDR1 MNHEY and CDR2 SVGEGT. CDR3 nucleotide sequence: TGTGCCAGCAGCTTGCCCGGGCGGGGCGGACAGCCCCAGCATTTT. Protein sequence: CASSLPGRGGQPQHF.

The rearrangement links TRBV7-6 to TRBJ2-2, with a possible D match to TRBD2 (5 bases). V lost 3 bases, J lost 6 bases, and 14 bases lay in between. Germline V CDR1 and CDR2: SGHVS, FNYEAQ. The CDR3 totals 15 residues. For the CDR3, the DNA is TGTGCCAGCAGCTTGTCGGCGGGCCCGGCCGGGGAGCTGTTTTTT. Its translation is CASSLSAGPAGELFF.

The rearrangement links TRBV5-5 to TRBJ2-7, with TRBD1 matching over 7 bases. CDR3 length: 16 residues. V was pared by 3 bases and J by 0 bases, with 9 bases of the junction left unmatched. Germline lookup yields CDR1 SGHKS and CDR2 YYEKEE (reference sequence). CDR3 nucleotide sequence: TGTGCCAGCAGCTCTAGCCGGGACAGAGGCTCCTACGAGCAGTACTTC. This gives the protein CASSSSRDRGSYEQYF.

This clone was seen a single time. The chain couples TRBV7-2 to TRBJ1-6; D is uncertain. Per the germline V gene, CDR1 is SGHTA and CDR2 is FQGNSA. This CDR3 is 14 amino acids long. Trimming stripped 5 bases from V and 8 bases from J, with 13 bases between. CDR3: CASSTRSRDSPLHF. CDR3 nucleotide sequence: TGTGCCAGCAGCACCCGATCCCGAGATTCACCCCTCCACTTT.

To note about this clone: Germline is not matched at one junction end, which may reflect a read error. V gene TRBV28 combines with J gene TRBJ2-7, with D perhaps TRBD2 (5 bases). The CDR3 sequence is 10 residues long. CDR1 is MDHEN, CDR2 SYDVKM, per germline. CDR3 nucleotide sequence: TGTGCCACCCGGGCACGGGAAGAGAGCTTC. It codes for CATRAREESF. The full variable domain, completed using reference TRBV28 and TRBJ2-7, is DVKVTQSSRYLVKRTGEKVFLECVQDMDHENMFWYRQDPGLGLRLIYFSYDVKMKEKGDIPEGYSVSREKKERFSLILESASTNQTSMYLCATRAREESFGPGTRLTVT.

The CDR3 region is CAWSRSGGFGETQYF. CDR3 DNA: TGTGCCTGGAGTCGTAGCGGGGGCTTCGGGGAGACCCAGTACTTC. The rearrangement links TRBV30 to TRBJ2-5; 9 bases are a match to TRBD2. The CDR3 is made up of 15 amino acids. Germline-derived CDR1 and CDR2 are GTSNPN and SVGIG (reference sequence). Trimming took 2 bases from V and 5 from J; bases not matched to a gene: 9.

The chain couples TRBV5-4 to TRBJ1-1; maybe TRBD1 (5 bases). The V end was cut by 0 bases, the J end by 3 bases, with 12 bases between. The V gene's germline CDR1 is SGHNT and CDR2 YYREEE (reference sequence). The CDR3 is 15 residues long. CDR3 region: CASSLGGVQDTEAFF. The CDR3 DNA reads TGTGCCAGCAGCTTGGGGGGGGTGCAGGACACTGAAGCTTTCTTT.

The chain joins TRBV7-9 to TRBJ2-1; 10 bases are a match to TRBD2. The CDR3 runs 15 residues. The ends lost 7 bases at V and 5 bases at J; junction bases unmatched: 8. Per germline, CDR1 SEHNR and CDR2 FQNEAQ (reference sequence). CDR3 sequence (DNA): TGTGCCAGCATCCTAACTAGCGGGACTAACAATGAGCAGTTCTTC. This codes for CASILTSGTNNEQFF.

V and J are TRBV21-1 and TRBJ2-7; the listed D gene, TRBD1, was not tested against the DNA. TRBV21-1 is a pseudogene. The CDR3 is 21 residues long. The CDR3 region is CASSKGGPTGGESPTSYEQYF. The CDR3 DNA follows: TGTGCCAGCAGCAAAGGAGGACCGACAGGGGGCGAATCACCGACCTCCTACGAGCAGTACTTC.

The chain combines TRBV14 with TRBJ1-6; D gene unclear. V dropped 0 bases and J dropped 9 bases, with 6 bases sitting between them. This CDR3 region has 13 residues. Germline lookup yields CDR1 SGHDN and CDR2 FVKESK. CDR3 amino acids: CASSQERGSPLHF. The CDR3 DNA sequence: TGTGCCAGCAGCCAAGAGCGGGGTTCACCCCTCCACTTT.